Sequencing of this TCR beta chain was carried out in a study of T cell responses to AZD1222 COVID-19 vaccine (dated by TCRdb to about 2021). About the study as a whole: A total of just over 230 trial participants underwent TCR sequencing, of whom 207 received two doses of AZD1222 and about 26 received two doses of the MenACWY control vaccine. Trial participants were enrolled by age into subgroups of 18-55, 56-69 and 70-plus years, and around 150, 28 and 57 TCR-sequenced participants, respectively, were included in these subgroups. Study-wide conclusions, independent of this receptor: Conclusions about previously exposed vaccinees are limited, since just 6 or 7 AZD1222 recipients were seropositive for SARS-CoV-2 at baseline. The 56-69-year group was small, and its depth increase did not reach significance, likely because of low power. Epitopes outside the regions mutated in the B.1.351 and B.1.1.7 variants were reportedly recognized by nearly half of the unique spike-specific TCRs. After two AZD1222 doses, spike-specific TCR breadth and depth were significantly higher than at day 0 and than in MenACWY recipients. Most participants were white British and females outnumbered males, and the authors suggested that clonal diversity may have been underestimated. Because no samples from the day 14 peak response were available, repertoires could be characterized only after the peak T cell response. Vaccine-associated CD4 TCRs spanned the whole spike protein, with dominant responses in regions 160-218 and 743-854.

The CDR3 regions of human TCRbeta chains were analyzed by immunosequencing. The source study handled its data this way. Repertoire TCRs were checked for matches against a reference library of SARS-CoV-2-specific TCRs that had been generated using the MIRA antigen-specificity platform. Breadth meant the fraction of unique TCRs that were SARS-CoV-2-associated, whereas depth meant the fraction of total T cells that were SARS-CoV-2-associated. Each spike-specific TCR was assigned to its reactive spike region and to a CD4 or CD8 class using the MIRA data. Log10-transformed breadth and depth values were compared by one-way ANOVA with Sidak's multiple comparisons tests. This immuneACCESS table, as held by TCRdb, lists in-frame sequences with V and J called but not all clones. Of the missing ones, under half trace to an unresolved V gene in checked studies; the others have no known cause. V and J calls and clone size are those listed in that table; D and trimming were worked out from the DNA. The sample table shows about 180,000 clones, and 90% to 95% are seen once. The ten largest clones represent roughly 1% of the sample.

About this clone itself: This clone's antigen is unknown. No base quality values were provided; no much bigger clone lies one nucleotide off.

The sample's time point label, in plain terms: about 28 days (+/-7) after the second vaccine dose. In light of the paper, this sample's treatment or condition label describes: meningococcal conjugate vaccine given as trial control. Vaccinee samples came from UK trials COV001 and COV002, including a single-blind randomized controlled phase 2/3 trial of AZD1222 (ChAdOx1 nCoV-19) in healthy adults. For TCRbeta chain sequencing, PBMC samples from trial participants were taken at day 0 and at day 28 after the second dose. From a lookup of the germline V gene, CDR1 and CDR2 are SQVTM and ANQGSEA. The CDR3, cysteine through phenylalanine, is 13 amino acids long. Only the CDR3 DNA stays, 39 bases, in frame from base 1. The trim is 7 bases for V and 5 bases for J, with a gap of 17 bases between the germline ends.

The source of this sequence is an adult who received the MenACWY meningococcal vaccine as a control. This receptor chain uses TRBV29-1 and TRBJ2-5; confidence is insufficient to name the D gene. Here the sequenced sample was peripheral blood, taken 28 days after the second dose of the MenACWY control vaccine. CDR3 sequence: CSGASRNGETQYF. In nucleotide form, the sequence is TGCAGCGGGGCTAGTCGTAACGGGGAGACCCAGTACTTC.